Described below is a single TCR beta chain sequence and its context. It lacks a known antigen. No base quality information exists; no much larger clone differs at one position. Healthy HIV-negative adults with no recently reported acute infections or vaccinations were included as donors. Every donor was a Caucasian adult living in Nashville, Tennessee, USA. CD4+ T cells were enriched by magnetic negative selection, after which naive cells were positively selected on CD45RA and the negative fraction was taken as the memory subset. Blood was collected by leukapheresis, and PBMCs were isolated by Ficoll-Histopaque density gradient centrifugation and then cryopreserved in liquid nitrogen vapor phase. Analytical flow cytometry was used to check the purity and quantity of each magnetically sorted T cell population. Genomic DNA was isolated from every sorted fraction and measured by UV absorbance on a Nanodrop 2000c.

This record comes from a study of shared clonotypes between healthy human individuals (dated by TCRdb to the early 2020s). With respect to the entire study: The cohort included three men and a couple of women between 18 and 49 years of age. For each donor, CD4 naive and CD4 memory were each given three plates, CD8 naive was given two plates, and CD8 memory was given one plate. Between about 0.9 and 8.9 billion PBMCs per donor were obtained by leukapheresis. To estimate repertoire size and how much clonotypes are shared between individuals, the study performed deep sequencing of blood TCR repertoires from a handful of healthy adults. Different laboratories and diverse techniques were used to prepare libraries and sequence TCR repertoires, to increase sequencing depth and limit assay-specific biases.

Reading from cysteine to phenylalanine, the CDR3 counts 15 amino acids. CDR3 DNA is the only sequence kept; it has 45 bases, read in frame from the first base. The germline V gene (reference sequence) supplies CDR1 WNHNN and CDR2 SYGVQD. Relative to germline, V is missing 7 bases and J is missing 6 bases, with 11 bases of the junction outside any gene match. Using the deep immunoSEQ assay, multiplex PCR amplified TCR CDR3 regions from genomic DNA. Extracted genomic DNA from each cell subset was distributed evenly across all wells of several immunoSEQ 96-well plates, and each plate was treated as a replicate. Each replicate PCR for sorted subsets received about 0.2 ug genomic DNA, equal to about 29,000 T cell genomes. The purified libraries were quantified using a Qubit 3.0 fluorometer, sized with a Bioanalyzer 2100, and then quantified again using the KAPA Library Quantification kit. Each immunoSEQ 96-well plate was sequenced on its own single-read 150-cycle Illumina NextSeq 550 flow cell. In the original analysis: Because only junctional sequences without quality scores were contained in the immunoSEQ output, filtering matching that applied to full-length reads could not be performed. To assign V/J genes and CDR3, sequences were annotated using PyIR, a Python wrapper for IgBLAST v1.9, with IMGT germline references. Reads were removed for weak V/J assignments (E-value above 1e-6), missing CDR3, stop codons, out-of-frame junctions, or ambiguous translated residues. V3J clonotypes were defined by identical inferred V gene, J gene, and CDR3 amino acid sequence. Percentage overlap between repertoires was computed as shared unique clonotypes divided by the size of the smaller repertoire. Three approaches were used to assess repertoire richness: RTK rarefaction, the Chao1 estimator, and Recon v2.1 estimates of unobserved clonotypes. Generation probabilities were computed with OLGA for all TCRbeta clonotypes obtained by the gDNA method from several donors. TCRdb mirrors the immuneACCESS table, restricted to in-frame sequences. Some clones are absent from its copies; in checked studies, under half trace to an unresolved V gene, and the reason for the others is unknown. V, J and clone size derive from that table, while D and trimming were established from the DNA sequence. Within this sample are some 900,000 clones, with 76% of them counted one time only. The ten largest account for approximately 1.5% of the sample.

Points the paper makes about the study in general: Higher generation probabilities were observed for clonotypes shared by all four sorted-subset donors than for non-shared clonotypes. Sampling was limited to blood, and TCR repertoires in tissue likely differ from TCR repertoires in blood. Based on pairwise subsampling, the degree of clonotype sharing among donors was expected to be affected by sequencing depth. Because the study included only a small number of donors, the genetic and exposure-history diversity represented was limited. Across a handful of donors, approximately 5% of naive CD4, around 3.3% of naive CD8, 2% to 2.5% of memory CD4, and 0.3% to 0.45% of memory CD8 clonotypes were shared. Even with the large sequencing depth, rarefaction of the sorted-subset datasets indicated that sequencing was incomplete. Naive subsets generally had larger estimated clonotype richness than memory subsets.

Sequencing was performed on memory CD4+ T cells sorted from blood. According to the study, the label for this sample's cell subset or site signals: CD45RA-negative fraction. The TCR was taken from a young man in good health. The V and J segments used are TRBV10-1 and TRBJ2-7, with 11 junctional bases fitting TRBD2. The CDR3 protein sequence reads: CASKNLAGGASEQYF. The DNA is as follows: TGCGCCAGCAAGAATTTAGCGGGAGGGGCCTCCGAGCAGTACTTC.